This T cell receptor beta chain stems from a study of shared clonotypes between healthy human individuals. Notes on this clone: Its antigen is undetermined.

The CDR3 has 19 residues. Germline-derived CDR1 and CDR2 are SEHNR and FQNEAQ (reference sequence). V lost 4 bases, J lost 1 base, and 10 bases stayed unmatched. The study's findings and limits: Naive subsets usually exceeded memory subsets in estimated richness. Non-shared clonotypes had lower generation probabilities than those shared by all four donors.

Generated by immunoSEQ multiplex PCR, the TCRdb table keeps only in-frame clones and is missing some. The top ten clones hold about 0.06% of a sample with some 580,000 clones, 97% of them seen once. This chain connects TRBV7-9 to TRBJ2-6; TRBD1 aligns across 10 bases. The specimen was naive CD4+ T cells sorted from blood. The subset denotes: CD45RA+ positively selected. This clonotype was sampled from a woman in her 30s in good health. CDR3 DNA: TGTGCCAGCAGCTCGGAGGTGGGACAGGGGAAATCTGGGGCCAACGTCCTGACTTTC. Protein: CASSSEVGQGKSGANVLTF.